This T cell receptor beta chain comes out of a study of cytomegalovirus exposure and HLA in healthy donors. Generated by immunoSEQ multiplex PCR, the TCRdb table keeps only in-frame clones and is missing some. The table shows approximately 150,000 clones, with around nine tenths occurring only once. Unmatched junction bases numbered 9, after V lost 8 bases and J lost 6 bases. The CDR3 is made up of 13 amino acids. Per germline, CDR1 SEHNR and CDR2 FQNEAQ (reference sequence). This clone was seen a handful of times. The sequence was obtained from a man between 18 and 35 years old in good health and CMV-seropositive. Source material: PBMCs. The chain couples TRBV7-9 to TRBJ2-7, with 8 bases identical to TRBD2. The CDR3 DNA is TGTGCCAGCCGAAGAGCGGGGGAGGCCGAGCAGTACTTC. It specifies CASRRAGEAEQYF.